The 20 T cell receptor beta chains below all came from one sample that was sequenced in a study of blood T cell repertoires in COVID-19. Here immunoSEQ multiplex PCR was the method, and the copy in TCRdb shows in-frame clones only, minus some. Of under 300,000 clones listed, 89% are singletons. The sample was peripheral blood. These receptors were collected from a woman in her 40s who had recovered from COVID-19.

This clone was detected once. The V gene is TRBV25-1, the J gene TRBJ1-5; D perhaps matches TRBD1 (6 bases). The V and J ends lost 5 bases and 6 bases respectively, with 17 bases between them. Germline-derived CDR1 and CDR2 are MGHDK and SYGVNS. The CDR3 covers 15 residues. The CDR3: CASSPNGGRGQPQHF. The CDR3 DNA sequence: TGTGCCAGCAGTCCGAACGGGGGGCGCGGTCAGCCCCAGCATTTT.

The chain employs TRBV27 and TRBJ2-5; 8 bases line up with TRBD1. V lost 5 bases, J lost 5 bases, and 10 bases stayed unmatched. There are 15 residues in the CDR3. Germline V gene lookup returns CDR1 MNHEY and CDR2 SMNVEV (reference sequence). The CDR3 spells CASSPIWTGRETQYF. In DNA, the CDR3 is TGTGCCAGCAGTCCCATATGGACAGGGCGTGAGACCCAGTACTTC.

This chain connects TRBV21-1 to TRBJ2-7; the D call of TRBD2 is as the table states it, not checked on the DNA. TRBV21-1 is labeled a pseudogene. The CDR3 runs 11 residues. The CDR3 DNA follows: TGTGCCAGCAATAGAAGTTACGAGCAGTACGTC. Translated: CASNRSYEQYV.

This chain joins TRBV27 and TRBJ2-3, with D unresolved. Trimming stripped 3 bases from V and 0 bases from J, with 10 bases between. Germline V gene data show CDR1 as MNHEY and CDR2 as SMNVEV (reference sequence). The CDR3 runs to 15 residues. The DNA for the CDR3 is TGTGCCAGCAGTTTCTCCCCGGGTAGCACAGATACGCAGTATTTT. Translated, it gives CASSFSPGSTDTQYF.

This sequence joins TRBV5-1 and TRBJ1-2, with D perhaps matching TRBD1 (6 bases). The CDR3 is 14 residues long. V was trimmed by 3 bases and J by 2 bases, leaving 11 bases between them. CDR1 and CDR2 (germline): SGHRS, YFSETQ. CDR3: CASSSSTGNYGYTF. The CDR3 DNA sequence: TGCGCCAGCAGCTCCTCGACAGGAAACTATGGCTACACCTTC.

V and J are TRBV11-2 and TRBJ2-7; possibly TRBD2 for D (5 bases). The CDR3 is 13 residues long. V lost 7 bases and J lost 0, with 10 bases in between. Looked up from germline, CDR1 is SGHAT and CDR2 is FQNNGV. The CDR3 region is CASKGSASYEQYF. CDR3 bases: TGTGCCAGCAAAGGGAGTGCCTCCTACGAGCAGTACTTC.

The gene calls are TRBV6-5 and TRBJ2-7; 9 bases match TRBD2. Trimming removed 2 bases from V and 2 bases from J; junction bases left unmatched: 1. Germline loops: CDR1 MNHEY, CDR2 SVGAGI. The CDR3 is 14 residues long. The CDR3 reads CASSYVAGAYEQYV. Written as DNA, the CDR3 is TGTGCCAGCAGTTACGTAGCGGGGGCCTACGAGCAGTACGTC.

The chain couples TRBV27 to TRBJ2-1; 13 positions agree with TRBD2. V shed 4 bases and J 7 bases; nucleotides not matched to a gene: 10. The germline V gene has CDR1 MNHEY and CDR2 SMNVEV (reference sequence). The CDR3 sequence is 17 residues long. CDR3 sequence reads: CASSSHTLAGGPNEQFF. CDR3 DNA sequence: TGTGCCAGCAGTTCCCACACACTAGCGGGGGGGCCGAATGAGCAGTTCTTC.

This clone appeared a single time. The chain combines TRBV27 with TRBJ1-1, with D possibly being TRBD1 (5 bases). The CDR3 totals 14 residues. Germline lookup yields CDR1 MNHEY and CDR2 SMNVEV (reference sequence). Trimming took 2 bases from V and 1 from J, leaving 8 bases between them. DNA for the CDR3: TGTGCCAGCAGTTTACAGGGCAAGAACACTGAAGCTTTCTTT. As protein: CASSLQGKNTEAFF.

The chain recombines TRBV3-1 (or the pseudogene TRBV3-2) with TRBJ2-5; 10 positions match TRBD1. V gave up 2 bases and J gave up 2 bases; unmatched junction bases: 8. This CDR3 has 17 amino acids. Germline V gene lookup returns CDR1 LGHDT and CDR2 YNNKEL (reference sequence). This CDR3 is CASSQMGTGVRQETQYF. The CDR3 DNA follows: TGTGCCAGCAGCCAAATGGGGACAGGGGTTAGGCAAGAGACCCAGTACTTC.

V gene TRBV12-3 or TRBV12-4 combines with J gene TRBJ2-1; the D gene is possibly TRBD1 (6 bases). This CDR3 is 13 amino acids long. V was clipped by 7 bases and J by 9 bases, with 16 bases between them. CDR3 nucleotide sequence: TGTGCCAGCATGCAGGGGTGGGGGCGTGAGCAGTTCTTC. Protein product: CASMQGWGREQFF.

The genes are TRBV18 and TRBJ1-1; TRBD1 is a possible D gene (5 bases). V was pared by 2 bases and J by 0 bases, with 10 bases between. Germline values: CDR1 KGHSH, CDR2 LQKENI. The CDR3 runs 15 residues. The CDR3 region has the DNA TGTGCCAGCTCACCAGAGACAGTCATGAACACTGAAGCTTTCTTT. Encoded protein: CASSPETVMNTEAFF.

This chain uses TRBV10-3 with TRBJ2-3; 16 bases line up with TRBD2. The CDR3 extends over 18 amino acids. Trimming removed 0 bases from V and 7 bases from J; junction bases left unmatched: 7. Germline CDR1 reads ENHRY; CDR2 reads SYGVKD. CDR3 sequence: CAISESWGLAGGPNTQYF. DNA for the CDR3: TGTGCCATCAGTGAGTCGTGGGGACTAGCGGGGGGGCCGAATACGCAGTATTTT.

This clone was seen only once. The genes are TRBV23-1 and TRBJ2-7; 7 bases map to TRBD2. TRBV23-1 is an ORF, and what it does is uncertain. V was clipped by 8 bases and J by 3 bases; unmatched bases: 7. CDR3 length: 13 residues. DNA of the CDR3: TGCGCCAGCGGTGGACTAGGAGGCTACGAGCAGTACGTC. Encoded protein: CASGGLGGYEQYV.

V usage is TRBV13 and J usage is TRBJ1-2; D ambiguous. Trimming removed 1 base at V and 6 bases at J, with 9 bases between. The CDR3 is made up of 13 amino acids. Germline loops: CDR1 PRHDT, CDR2 FYEKMQ (reference sequence). In DNA, the CDR3 is TGTGCCAGCAGCTTAGAAGGGAGACATGGCTACACCTTC. It yields the protein CASSLEGRHGYTF.

The CDR3 is CASSLGQGMENTEAFF. The CDR3 DNA reads as TGCGCCAGCAGCTTGGGACAGGGGATGGAGAACACTGAAGCTTTCTTT. The chain recombines TRBV5-1 with TRBJ1-1; 8 bases match TRBD1. The CDR3 consists of 16 residues. Trimming removed 0 bases from V and 1 base from J; junction bases left unmatched: 5. Germline V gene sequence: CDR1 SGHRS, CDR2 YFSETQ.

The V gene is TRBV12-3 or TRBV12-4, the J gene TRBJ2-5; maybe TRBD2 (5 bases). Trimming shortened V by 6 bases and J by 4 bases, and 12 bases separated the two germline ends. CDR3 length: 13 residues. CDR3 in amino acids: CASRTGLGETQYF. The CDR3 DNA reads TGTGCCAGCAGAACGGGATTGGGAGAGACCCAGTACTTC.

This chain links TRBV28 with TRBJ1-2; D is possibly TRBD1 (5 bases). The V end was cut by 4 bases, the J end by 6 bases, with 9 bases between. The CDR3 sequence is 12 residues long. Germline V CDR1 and CDR2: MDHEN, SYDVKM. CDR3: CASSSQGHGYTF. The CDR3 DNA reads as TGTGCCAGCAGTTCCCAGGGCCATGGCTACACCTTC.

This chain uses TRBV10-1 with TRBJ1-2; a weak D match, TRBD1 (5 bases). The CDR3 sequence is 15 residues long. CDR1 and CDR2 from the germline V gene are WNHNN and SYGVQD (reference sequence). V dropped 5 bases and J dropped 2 bases, with 15 bases sitting between them. CDR3 residues: CASSPDRRMNYGYTF. The CDR3 region has the DNA TGCGCCAGCAGTCCTGACAGAAGAATGAACTATGGCTACACCTTC.

This chain uses TRBV12-5 with TRBJ2-1; a possible D gene is TRBD1 (6 bases). From germline, CDR1 is LGHNT and CDR2 FRNRAP. Trimming took off 7 bases at V and 3 bases at J, with 13 bases between the two ends. This CDR3 spans 14 amino acids. In DNA form, the CDR3 reads TGTGCTAGTGTGGGGGCACAGGGCTACAATGAGCAGTTCTTC. This translates into CASVGAQGYNEQFF.